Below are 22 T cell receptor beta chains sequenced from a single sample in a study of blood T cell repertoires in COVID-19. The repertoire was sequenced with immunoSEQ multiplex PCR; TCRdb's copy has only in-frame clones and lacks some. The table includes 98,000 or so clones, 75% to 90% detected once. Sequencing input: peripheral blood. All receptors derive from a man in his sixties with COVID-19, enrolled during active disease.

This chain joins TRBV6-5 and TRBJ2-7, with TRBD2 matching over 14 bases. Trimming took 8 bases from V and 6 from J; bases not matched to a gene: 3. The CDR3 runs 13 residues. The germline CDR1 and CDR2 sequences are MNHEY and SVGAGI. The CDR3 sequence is CASGTSGRGEQYF. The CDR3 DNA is TGTGCCAGCGGGACTAGCGGGAGAGGCGAGCAGTACTTC.

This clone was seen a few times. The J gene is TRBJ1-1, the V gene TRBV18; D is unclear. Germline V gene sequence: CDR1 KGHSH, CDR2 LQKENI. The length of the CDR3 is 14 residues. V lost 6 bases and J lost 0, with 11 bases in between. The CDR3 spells CASSHQVMNTEAFF. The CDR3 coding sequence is TGTGCCAGCTCCCACCAGGTTATGAACACTGAAGCTTTCTTT.

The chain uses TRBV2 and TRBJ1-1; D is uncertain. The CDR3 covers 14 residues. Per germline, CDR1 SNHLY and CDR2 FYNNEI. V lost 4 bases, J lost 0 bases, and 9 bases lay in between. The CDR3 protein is CASSASPLNTEAFF. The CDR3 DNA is TGTGCCAGCAGTGCGAGTCCCTTGAACACTGAAGCTTTCTTT.

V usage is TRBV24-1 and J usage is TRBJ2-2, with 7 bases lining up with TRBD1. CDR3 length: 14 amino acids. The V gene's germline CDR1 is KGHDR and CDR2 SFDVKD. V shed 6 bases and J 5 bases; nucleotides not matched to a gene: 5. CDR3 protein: CATSTGAITGELFF. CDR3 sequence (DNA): TGTGCCACCAGTACAGGGGCGATTACCGGGGAGCTGTTTTTT.

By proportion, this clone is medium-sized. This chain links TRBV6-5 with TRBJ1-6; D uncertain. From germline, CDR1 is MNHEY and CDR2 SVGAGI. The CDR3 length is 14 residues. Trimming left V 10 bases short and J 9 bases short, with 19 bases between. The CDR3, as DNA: TGTGCCACCCCCGCCGTGATGGGCTCTTCACCCCTCCACTTT. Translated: CATPAVMGSSPLHF.

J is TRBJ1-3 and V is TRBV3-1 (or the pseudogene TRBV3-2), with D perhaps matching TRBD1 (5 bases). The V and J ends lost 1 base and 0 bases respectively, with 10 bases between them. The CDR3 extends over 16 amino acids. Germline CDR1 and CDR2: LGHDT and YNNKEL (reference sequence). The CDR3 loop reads CASSQGIGGSGNTIYF. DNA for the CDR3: TGTGCCAGCAGCCAAGGGATCGGGGGCTCTGGAAACACCATATATTTT.

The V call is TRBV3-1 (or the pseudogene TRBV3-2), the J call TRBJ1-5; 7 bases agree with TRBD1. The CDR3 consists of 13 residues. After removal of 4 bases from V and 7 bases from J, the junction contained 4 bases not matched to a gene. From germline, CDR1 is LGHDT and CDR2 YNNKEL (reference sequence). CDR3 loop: CASSLRQGQPQHF. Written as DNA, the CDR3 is TGTGCCAGCAGCCTCCGACAGGGACAGCCCCAGCATTTT.

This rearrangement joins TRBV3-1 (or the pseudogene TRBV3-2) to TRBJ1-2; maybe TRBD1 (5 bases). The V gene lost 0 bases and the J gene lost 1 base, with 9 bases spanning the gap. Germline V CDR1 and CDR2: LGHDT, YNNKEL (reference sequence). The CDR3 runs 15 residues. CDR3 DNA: TGTGCCAGCAGCCAAGAATGGGGGGTTAACTATGGCTACACCTTC. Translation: CASSQEWGVNYGYTF.

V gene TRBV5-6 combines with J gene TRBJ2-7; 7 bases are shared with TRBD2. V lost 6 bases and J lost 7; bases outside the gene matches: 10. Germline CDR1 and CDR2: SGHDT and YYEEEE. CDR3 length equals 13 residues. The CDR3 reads CASNLLATQEQYF. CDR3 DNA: TGTGCCAGCAACCTACTAGCGACCCAGGAGCAGTACTTC.

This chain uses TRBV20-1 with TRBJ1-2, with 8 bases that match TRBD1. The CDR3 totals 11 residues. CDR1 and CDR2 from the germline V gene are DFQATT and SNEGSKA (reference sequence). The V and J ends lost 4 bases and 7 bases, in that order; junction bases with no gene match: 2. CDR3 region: CSATDRVGYTF. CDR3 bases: TGCAGTGCTACGGACAGGGTTGGCTACACCTTC.

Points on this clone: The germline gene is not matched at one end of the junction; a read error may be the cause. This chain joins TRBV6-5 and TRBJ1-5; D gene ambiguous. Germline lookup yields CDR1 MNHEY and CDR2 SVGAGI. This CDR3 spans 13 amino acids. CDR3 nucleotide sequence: TGTACCAGCAGCCAACTTAGCAATCAGCCCCAGCATTTT. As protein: CTSSQLSNQPQHF.

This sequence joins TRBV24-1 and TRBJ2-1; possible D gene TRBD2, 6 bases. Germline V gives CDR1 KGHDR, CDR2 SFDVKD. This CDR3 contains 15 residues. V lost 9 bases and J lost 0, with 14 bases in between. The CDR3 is CATSRERSSYNEQFF. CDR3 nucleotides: TGTGCCACCTCACGGGAGCGGAGCTCCTACAATGAGCAGTTCTTC.

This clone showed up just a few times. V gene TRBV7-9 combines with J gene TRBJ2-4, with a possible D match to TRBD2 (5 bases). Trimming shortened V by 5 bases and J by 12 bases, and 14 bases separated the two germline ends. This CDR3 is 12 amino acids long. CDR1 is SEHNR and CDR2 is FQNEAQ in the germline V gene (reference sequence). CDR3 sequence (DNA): TGTGCCAGCAGCCTCCAACTAGAGACTCAGTACTTC. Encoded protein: CASSLQLETQYF.

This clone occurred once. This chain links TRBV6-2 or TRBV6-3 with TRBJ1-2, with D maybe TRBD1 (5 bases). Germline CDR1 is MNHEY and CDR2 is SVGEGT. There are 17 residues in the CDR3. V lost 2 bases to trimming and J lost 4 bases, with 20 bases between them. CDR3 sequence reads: CASSYPGTGDEFYGYTF. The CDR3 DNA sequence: TGTGCCAGCAGTTACCCGGGAACGGGGGACGAATTCTATGGCTACACCTTC.

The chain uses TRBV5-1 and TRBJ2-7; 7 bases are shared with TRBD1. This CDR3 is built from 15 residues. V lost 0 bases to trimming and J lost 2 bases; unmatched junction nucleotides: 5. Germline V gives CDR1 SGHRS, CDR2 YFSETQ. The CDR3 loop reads CASSLVGGRAYEQYF. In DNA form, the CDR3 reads TGCGCCAGCAGCTTGGTAGGGGGCCGCGCCTACGAGCAGTACTTC.

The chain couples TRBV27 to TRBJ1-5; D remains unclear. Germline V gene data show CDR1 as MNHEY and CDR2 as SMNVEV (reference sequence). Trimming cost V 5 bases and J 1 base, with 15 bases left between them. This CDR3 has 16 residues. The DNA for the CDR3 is TGTGCCAGCAGTACCGTTCGGGGTAACAGCAATCAGCCCCAGCATTTT. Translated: CASSTVRGNSNQPQHF.

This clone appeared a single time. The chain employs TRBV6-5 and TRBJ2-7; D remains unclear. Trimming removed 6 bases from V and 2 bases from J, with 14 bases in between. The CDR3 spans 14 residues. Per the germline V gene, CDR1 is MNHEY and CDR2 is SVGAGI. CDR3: CASRMSRSAYEQYF. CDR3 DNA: TGTGCCAGCAGGATGTCTCGGAGTGCCTACGAGCAGTACTTC.

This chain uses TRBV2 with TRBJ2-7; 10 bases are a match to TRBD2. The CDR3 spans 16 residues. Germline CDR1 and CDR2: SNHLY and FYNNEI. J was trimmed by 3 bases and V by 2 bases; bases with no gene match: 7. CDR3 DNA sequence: TGTGCCAGCAGTGAACAATTACGGACTAGCGGCTACGAGCAGTACTTC. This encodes CASSEQLRTSGYEQYF.

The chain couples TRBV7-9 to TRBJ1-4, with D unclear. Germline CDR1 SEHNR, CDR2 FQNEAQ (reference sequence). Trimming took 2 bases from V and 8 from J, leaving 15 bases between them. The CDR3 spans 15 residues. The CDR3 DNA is TGTGCCAGCAGCTTAACGCCCCCCCGTAGCGAAAAACTGTTTTTT. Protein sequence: CASSLTPPRSEKLFF.

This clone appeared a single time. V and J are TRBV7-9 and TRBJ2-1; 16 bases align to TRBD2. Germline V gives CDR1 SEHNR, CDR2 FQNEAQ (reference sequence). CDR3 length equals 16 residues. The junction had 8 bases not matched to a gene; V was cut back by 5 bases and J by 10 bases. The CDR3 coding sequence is TGTGCCAGCAGCATCGGGACTAGCGGGAGGGCCCTCGAGCAGTTCTTC. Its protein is CASSIGTSGRALEQFF.

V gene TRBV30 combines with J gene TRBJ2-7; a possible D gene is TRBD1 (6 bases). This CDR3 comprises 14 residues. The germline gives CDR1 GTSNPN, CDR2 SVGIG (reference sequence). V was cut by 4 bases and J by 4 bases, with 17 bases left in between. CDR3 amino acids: CAWNRDTALYEQYF. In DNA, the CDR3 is TGTGCCTGGAACCGGGACACGGCCCTTTACGAGCAGTACTTC.

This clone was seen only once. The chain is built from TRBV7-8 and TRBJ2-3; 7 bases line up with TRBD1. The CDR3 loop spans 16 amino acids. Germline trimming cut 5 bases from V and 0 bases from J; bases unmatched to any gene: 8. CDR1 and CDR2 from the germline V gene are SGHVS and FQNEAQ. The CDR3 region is CASSIRQGSSTDTQYF. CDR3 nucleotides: TGTGCCAGCAGCATACGACAGGGAAGTAGCACAGATACGCAGTATTTT. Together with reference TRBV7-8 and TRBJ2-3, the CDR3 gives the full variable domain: GAGVSQSPRYKVAKRGQDVALRCDPISGHVSLFWYQQALGQGPEFLTYFQNEAQLDKSGLPSDRFFAERPEGSVSTLKIQRTQQEDSAVYLCASSIRQGSSTDTQYFGPGTRLTVL.